This T cell receptor (beta chain) was captured by sequencing in a study of blood T cell repertoires in COVID-19. Study as a whole: Italy, Spain and the United States were the sources of the convalescent and acute COVID-19 samples.

Allocation to cohorts depended on clinical history reported by the participants. Two consecutive negative NP/OP PCR tests, clearance, or resolved symptoms defined Cohort 3 recovery. V was trimmed by 0 bases and J by 10 bases, leaving 13 bases between them. This CDR3 contains 13 residues. Germline CDR1 SGHNT, CDR2 YYREEE (reference sequence). Repertoires were generated with immunoSEQ multiplex PCR, while TCRdb's copy carries only in-frame clones and drops some. The sample gives 150,000 to 200,000 clones, approximately 77% of which show up once; 15% to 20% is in the top ten. This clone was seen just once.

This chain joins TRBV5-4 and TRBJ1-2; D might be TRBD1 (5 bases). This clonotype was sampled from a man in his sixties who had recovered from COVID-19. Sequenced sample: PBMCs or T cells enriched from blood (not recorded which). CDR3 sequence (DNA): TGTGCCAGCAGCTTGGGCAGGGAAGATCACTACACCTTC. Translation gives CASSLGREDHYTF.